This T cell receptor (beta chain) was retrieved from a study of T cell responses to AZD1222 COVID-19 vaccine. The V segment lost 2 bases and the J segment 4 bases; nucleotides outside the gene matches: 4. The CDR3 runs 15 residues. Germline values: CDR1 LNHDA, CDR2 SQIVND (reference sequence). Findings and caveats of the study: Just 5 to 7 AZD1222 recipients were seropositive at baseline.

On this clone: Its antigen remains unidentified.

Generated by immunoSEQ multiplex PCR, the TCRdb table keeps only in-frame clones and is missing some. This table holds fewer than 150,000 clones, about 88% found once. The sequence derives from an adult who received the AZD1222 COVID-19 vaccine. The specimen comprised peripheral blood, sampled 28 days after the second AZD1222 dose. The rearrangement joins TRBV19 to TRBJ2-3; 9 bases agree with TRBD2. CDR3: CASSIRGRAADTQYF. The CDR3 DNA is TGTGCCAGTAGTATACGCGGGAGGGCCGCAGATACGCAGTATTTT.